This T cell receptor (beta chain) was captured in a study of T cell repertoires in cytomegalovirus infection. Across the whole study: The authors relied on CMV epitopes, both recently identified HLA-C-restricted and well-studied HLA-B-restricted. From public TCR beta signatures came an indication of both CMV infection and matching HLA type.

About this clonotype itself: The antigen remains unidentified.

Whole-study results and caveats: The cumulative frequency of public TCR beta families distinguished individuals who carried CMV together with the relevant HLA. Predominance within the ex vivo response was attributable to HLA-C-restricted CMV-specific TCR beta clonotypes.

Each CDR3 protein is one row after TCRdb ran MiXCR on the reads. The profile shows about half a million distinct CDR3 sequences, roughly 43% of them singletons. The germline gives CDR1 LNHDA, CDR2 SQIVND (reference sequence). The CDR3 loop spans 15 amino acids. Trimming removed 3 bases at V and 0 bases at J, with 11 bases between. This sequence originates from a human donor in good health (CMV status not recorded). Some clones in this sample may be carry-over from other donors' samples. This sequence joins TRBV19 and TRBJ1-2; a weak D match, TRBD1 (5 bases). Source: cultured PBMCs, taken from culture after CMV antigen stimulation. The CDR3: CASSIPGQANYGYTF. In DNA form, the CDR3 reads TGTGCCAGTAGTATTCCCGGACAAGCTAACTATGGCTACACCTTC.